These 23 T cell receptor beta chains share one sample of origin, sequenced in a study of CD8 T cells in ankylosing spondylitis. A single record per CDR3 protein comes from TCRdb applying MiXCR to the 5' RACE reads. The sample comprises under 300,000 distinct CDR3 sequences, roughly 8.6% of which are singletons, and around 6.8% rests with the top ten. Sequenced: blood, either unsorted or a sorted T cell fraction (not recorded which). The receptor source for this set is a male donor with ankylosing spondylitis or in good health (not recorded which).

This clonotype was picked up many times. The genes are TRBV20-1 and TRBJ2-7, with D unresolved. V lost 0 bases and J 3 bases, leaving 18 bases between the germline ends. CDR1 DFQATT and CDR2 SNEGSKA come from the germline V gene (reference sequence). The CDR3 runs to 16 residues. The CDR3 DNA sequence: TGCAGTGCTAGAGATAGGGTACCAACTAACTACTACGAGCAGTACTTC. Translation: CSARDRVPTNYYEQYF.

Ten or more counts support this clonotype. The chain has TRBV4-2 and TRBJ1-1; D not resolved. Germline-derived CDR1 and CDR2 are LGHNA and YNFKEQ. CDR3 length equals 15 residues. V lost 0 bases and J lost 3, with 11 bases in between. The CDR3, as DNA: TGTGCCAGCAGCCAAGATCCCGGGAAGGACACTGAAGCTTTCTTT. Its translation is CASSQDPGKDTEAFF.

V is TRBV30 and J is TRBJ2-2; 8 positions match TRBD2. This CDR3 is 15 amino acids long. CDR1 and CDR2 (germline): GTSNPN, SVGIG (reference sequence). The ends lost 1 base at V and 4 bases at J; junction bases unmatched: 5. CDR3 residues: CAWSGELAVTGELFF. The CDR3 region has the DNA TGTGCCTGGAGTGGGGAACTAGCGGTCACCGGGGAGCTGTTTTTT.

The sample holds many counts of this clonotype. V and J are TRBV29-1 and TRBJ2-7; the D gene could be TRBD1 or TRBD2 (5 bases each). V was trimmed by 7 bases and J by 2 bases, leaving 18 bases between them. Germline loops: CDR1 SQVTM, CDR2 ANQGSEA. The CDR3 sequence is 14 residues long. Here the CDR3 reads CSALPWDRPYEQYF. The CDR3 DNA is TGCAGCGCGCTCCCTTGGGACCGGCCCTACGAGCAGTACTTC.

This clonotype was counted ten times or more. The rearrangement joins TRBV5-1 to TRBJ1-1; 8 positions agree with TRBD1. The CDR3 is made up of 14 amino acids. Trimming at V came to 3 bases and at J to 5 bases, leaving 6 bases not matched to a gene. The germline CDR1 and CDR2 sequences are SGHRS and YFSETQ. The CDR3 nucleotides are TGCGCCAGCAGCTGGCAGGGGGCACGAACTGAAGCTTTCTTT. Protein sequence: CASSWQGARTEAFF.

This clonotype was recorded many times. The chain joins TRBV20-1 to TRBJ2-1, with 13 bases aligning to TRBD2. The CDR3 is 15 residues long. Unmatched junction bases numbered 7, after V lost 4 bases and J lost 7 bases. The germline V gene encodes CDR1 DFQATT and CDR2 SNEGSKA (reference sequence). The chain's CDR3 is CSANQLAGGRNEQFF. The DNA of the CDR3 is TGCAGTGCTAACCAACTAGCGGGAGGGCGGAATGAGCAGTTCTTC.

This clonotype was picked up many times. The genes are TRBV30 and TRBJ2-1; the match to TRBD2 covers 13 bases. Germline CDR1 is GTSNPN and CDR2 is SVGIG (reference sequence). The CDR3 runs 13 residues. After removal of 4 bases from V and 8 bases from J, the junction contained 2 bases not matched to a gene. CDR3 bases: TGTGCCTGGACACTAGCGGGAGGGGATGAGCAGTTCTTC. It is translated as CAWTLAGGDEQFF.

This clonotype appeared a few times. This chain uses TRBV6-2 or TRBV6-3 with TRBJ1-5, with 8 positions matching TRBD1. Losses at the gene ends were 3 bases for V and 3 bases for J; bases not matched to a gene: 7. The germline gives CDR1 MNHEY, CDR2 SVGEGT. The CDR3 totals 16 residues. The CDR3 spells CASSYGAGGVNQPQHF. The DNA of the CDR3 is TGTGCCAGCAGTTATGGGGCAGGGGGCGTCAATCAGCCCCAGCATTTT.

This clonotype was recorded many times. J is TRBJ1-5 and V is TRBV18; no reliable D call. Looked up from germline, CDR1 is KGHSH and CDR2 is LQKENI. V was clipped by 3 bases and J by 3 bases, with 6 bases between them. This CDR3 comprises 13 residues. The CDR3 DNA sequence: TGTGCCAGCTCACCGGACCTCAATCAGCCCCAGCATTTT. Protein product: CASSPDLNQPQHF.

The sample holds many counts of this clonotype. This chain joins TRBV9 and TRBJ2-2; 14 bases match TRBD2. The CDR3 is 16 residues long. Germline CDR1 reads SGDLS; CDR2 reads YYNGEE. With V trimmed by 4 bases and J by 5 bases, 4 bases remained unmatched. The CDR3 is CASSPWTSGRTGELFF. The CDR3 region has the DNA TGTGCCAGCAGCCCCTGGACTAGCGGGAGGACCGGGGAGCTGTTTTTT.

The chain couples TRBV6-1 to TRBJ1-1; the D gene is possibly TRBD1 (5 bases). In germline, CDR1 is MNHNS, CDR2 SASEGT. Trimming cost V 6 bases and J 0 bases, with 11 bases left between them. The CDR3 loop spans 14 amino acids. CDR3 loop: CASRKGLMNTEAFF. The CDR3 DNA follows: TGTGCCAGCAGGAAGGGACTCATGAACACTGAAGCTTTCTTT.

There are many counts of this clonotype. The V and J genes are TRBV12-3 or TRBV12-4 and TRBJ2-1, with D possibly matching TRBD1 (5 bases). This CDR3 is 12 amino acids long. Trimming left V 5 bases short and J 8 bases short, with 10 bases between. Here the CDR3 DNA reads TGTGCCAGCAGTCCCCAGGGCTATGAGCAGTTCTTC. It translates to CASSPQGYEQFF.

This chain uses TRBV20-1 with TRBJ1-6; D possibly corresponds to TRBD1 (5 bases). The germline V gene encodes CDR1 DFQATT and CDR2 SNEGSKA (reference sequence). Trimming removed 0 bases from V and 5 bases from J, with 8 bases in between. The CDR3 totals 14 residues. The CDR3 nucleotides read TGCAGTGCTAGAGAGGGGCGGAATAATTCACCCCTCCACTTT. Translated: CSAREGRNNSPLHF.

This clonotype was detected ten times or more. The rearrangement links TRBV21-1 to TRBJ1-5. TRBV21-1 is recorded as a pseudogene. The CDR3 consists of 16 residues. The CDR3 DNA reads TGTGCCAGCAGCAAAGAAGGGGCAGGGCCCAATCAGCCCCAGCATTTT. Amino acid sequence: CASSKEGAGPNQPQHF.

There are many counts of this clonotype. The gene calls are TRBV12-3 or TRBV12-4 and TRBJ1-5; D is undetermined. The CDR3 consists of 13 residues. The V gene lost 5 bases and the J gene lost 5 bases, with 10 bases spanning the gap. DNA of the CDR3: TGTGCCAGCAGTCGTCAGGTTGATCAGCCCCAGCATTTT. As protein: CASSRQVDQPQHF.

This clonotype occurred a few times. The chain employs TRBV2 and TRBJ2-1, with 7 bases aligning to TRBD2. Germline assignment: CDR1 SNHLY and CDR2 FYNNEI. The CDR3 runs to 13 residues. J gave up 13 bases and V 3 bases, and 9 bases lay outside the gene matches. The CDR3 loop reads CASSDRRESPQFF. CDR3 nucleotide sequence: TGTGCCAGCAGTGACAGGCGGGAGAGTCCCCAGTTCTTC.

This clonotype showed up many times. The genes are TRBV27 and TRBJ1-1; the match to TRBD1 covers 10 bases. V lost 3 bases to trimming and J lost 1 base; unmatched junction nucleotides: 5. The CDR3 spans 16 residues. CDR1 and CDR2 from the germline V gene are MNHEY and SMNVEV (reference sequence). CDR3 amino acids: CASSFRTGGGNTEAFF. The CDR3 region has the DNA TGTGCCAGCAGTTTCCGGACAGGGGGGGGGAACACTGAAGCTTTCTTT.

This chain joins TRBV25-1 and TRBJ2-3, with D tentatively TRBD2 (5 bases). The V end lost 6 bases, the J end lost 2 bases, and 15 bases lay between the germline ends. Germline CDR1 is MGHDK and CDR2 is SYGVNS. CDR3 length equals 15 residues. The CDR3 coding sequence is TGTGCCAGCAGCCCCATGGGAGTCGACACAGATACGCAGTATTTT. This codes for CASSPMGVDTDTQYF.

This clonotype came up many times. CDR3 DNA sequence: TGTGCCAGCAGTTTAGGTGGTTCGGCGTACGAGCAGTACTTC. This sequence encodes CASSLGGSAYEQYF. V and J are TRBV28 and TRBJ2-7; D remains unclear. CDR1 and CDR2 from the germline V gene are MDHEN and SYDVKM. V lost 2 bases and J lost 4, with 12 bases in between. The CDR3 runs 14 residues.

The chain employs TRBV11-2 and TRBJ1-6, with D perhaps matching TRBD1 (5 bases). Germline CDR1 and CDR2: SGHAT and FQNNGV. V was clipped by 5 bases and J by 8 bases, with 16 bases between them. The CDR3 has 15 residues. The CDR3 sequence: CASSPRAGRDSPLHF. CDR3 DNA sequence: TGTGCCAGCAGCCCTCGGGCGGGGCGGGATTCACCCCTCCACTTT.

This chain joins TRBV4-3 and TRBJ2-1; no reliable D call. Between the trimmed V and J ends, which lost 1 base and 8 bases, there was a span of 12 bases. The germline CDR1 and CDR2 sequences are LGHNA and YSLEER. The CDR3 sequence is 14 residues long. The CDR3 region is CASSQVSMGHEQFF. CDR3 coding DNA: TGCGCCAGCAGCCAAGTTAGTATGGGTCATGAGCAGTTCTTC.

CDR3 in amino acids: CASSLNRLRYTGELFF. The CDR3 nucleotides read TGTGCCAGCAGCTTAAATAGGCTTAGATACACCGGGGAGCTGTTTTTT. The rearrangement uses TRBV7-3 and TRBJ2-2; no clear D. Between the trimmed V and J ends, which lost 1 base and 3 bases, there was a span of 12 bases. The CDR3 runs to 16 residues. The V gene's germline CDR1 is SGHTA and CDR2 FQGTGA.

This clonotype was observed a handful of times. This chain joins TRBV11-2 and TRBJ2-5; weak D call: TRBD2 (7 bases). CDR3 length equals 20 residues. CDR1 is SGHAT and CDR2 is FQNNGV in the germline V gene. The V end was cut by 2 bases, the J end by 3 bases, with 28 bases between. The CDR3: CASSLRHRSGIAGAKETQYF. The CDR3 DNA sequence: TGTGCCAGCAGCTTAAGGCACAGGAGCGGGATTGCGGGGGCGAAAGAGACCCAGTACTTC.